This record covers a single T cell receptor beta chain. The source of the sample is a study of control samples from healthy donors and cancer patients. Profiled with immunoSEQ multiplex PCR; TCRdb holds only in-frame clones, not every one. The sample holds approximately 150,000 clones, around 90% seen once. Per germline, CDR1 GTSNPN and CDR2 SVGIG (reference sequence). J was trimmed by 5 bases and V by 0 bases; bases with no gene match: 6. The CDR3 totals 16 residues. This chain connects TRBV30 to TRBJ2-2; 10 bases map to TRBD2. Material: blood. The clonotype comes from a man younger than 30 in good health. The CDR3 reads CAWSVIIAGGTGELFF. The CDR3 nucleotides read TGTGCCTGGAGTGTAATTATAGCGGGGGGTACCGGGGAGCTGTTTTTT.